Sequencing of this TCR beta chain was carried out in a study of T-cell reconstitution after alpha-beta-depleted transplantation in children. Study-wide results and caveats: Recipient T cells and thymic progenitors that survived were the source of the high TCRbeta diversity seen at day 60 in some patients. At the one-year point after transplant, T-cell counts and TCRbeta diversity were found to come mostly from T cells that had been newly produced. By about two months after transplant, alpha-beta T cells reportedly arose from several hundred graft clones that had expanded.

Details on this clonotype: As yet, its antigen is unknown.

Germline CDR1 and CDR2: LGHDT and YNNKEL (reference sequence). The V and J ends lost 0 bases and 5 bases respectively, with 7 bases between them. This CDR3 contains 13 residues. Unique molecular identifiers were incorporated when the TCRbeta library was constructed. MiXCR was run by TCRdb on the PCR reads, yielding one entry per CDR3 protein. Among about 980,000 distinct CDR3 sequences listed, about 26% were seen once. The origin of this receptor is a boy younger than two who had a stem cell transplant for SCID, so the T cells may come from the graft donor. This sequence joins TRBV3-1 and TRBJ1-2; no firm D call. The source was PBMCs, mostly from graft donor cells, collected 360 days after TCRalphabeta/CD19-depleted stem cell transplant. The CDR3 DNA sequence: TGTGCCAGCAGCCAAGAGCCATTTTATGGCTACACCTTC. Translating it yields CASSQEPFYGYTF.